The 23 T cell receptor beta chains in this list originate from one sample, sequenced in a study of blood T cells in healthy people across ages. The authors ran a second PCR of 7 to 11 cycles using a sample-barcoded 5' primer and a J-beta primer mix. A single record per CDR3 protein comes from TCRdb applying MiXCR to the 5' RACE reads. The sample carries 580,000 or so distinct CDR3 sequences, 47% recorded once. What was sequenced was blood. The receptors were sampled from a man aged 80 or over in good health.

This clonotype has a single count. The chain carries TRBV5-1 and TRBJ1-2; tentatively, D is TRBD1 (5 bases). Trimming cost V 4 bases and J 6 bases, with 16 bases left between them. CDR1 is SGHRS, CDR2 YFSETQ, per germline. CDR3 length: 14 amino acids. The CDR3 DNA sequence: TGCGCCAGCAGCCCTATTACAGGAGATAATGGCTACACCTTC. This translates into CASSPITGDNGYTF. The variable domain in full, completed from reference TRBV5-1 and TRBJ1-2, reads KAGVTQTPRYLIKTRGQQVTLSCSPISGHRSVSWYQQTPGQGLQFLFEYFSETQRNKGNFPGRFSGRQFSNSRSEMNVSTLELGDSALYLCASSPITGDNGYTFGSGTRLTVV.

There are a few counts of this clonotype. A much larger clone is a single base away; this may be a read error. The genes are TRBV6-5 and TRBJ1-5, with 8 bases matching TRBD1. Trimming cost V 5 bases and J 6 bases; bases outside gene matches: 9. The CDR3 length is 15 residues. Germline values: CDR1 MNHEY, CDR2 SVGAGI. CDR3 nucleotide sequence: TGTGCCAGCAGTCTCGGTTGGGGGACAGGTCAGCCCCAGCATTTT. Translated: CASSLGWGTGQPQHF.

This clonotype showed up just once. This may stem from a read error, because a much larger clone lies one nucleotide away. CDR3 protein: CASNQDPSSGGYNEQFF. CDR3 sequence (DNA): TGCGCCAGCAACCAAGATCCTAGTAGCGGGGGATACAATGAGCAGTTCTTC. This chain connects TRBV4-3 to TRBJ2-1; TRBD2 matches 9 bases. Per the germline V gene, CDR1 is LGHNA and CDR2 is YSLEER. This CDR3 has 17 residues.

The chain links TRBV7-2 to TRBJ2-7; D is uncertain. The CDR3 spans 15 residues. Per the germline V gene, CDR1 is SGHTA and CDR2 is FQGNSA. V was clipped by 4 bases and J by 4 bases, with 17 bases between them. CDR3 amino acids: CASSSGPVTLYEQYF. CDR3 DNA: TGTGCCAGCAGCTCGGGTCCTGTCACTTTGTACGAGCAGTACTTC.

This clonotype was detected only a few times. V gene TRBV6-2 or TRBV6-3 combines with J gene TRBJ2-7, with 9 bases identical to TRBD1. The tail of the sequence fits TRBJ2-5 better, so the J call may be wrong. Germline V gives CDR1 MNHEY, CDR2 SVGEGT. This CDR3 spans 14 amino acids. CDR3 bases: TGTGCCAGCAGGGAACAGGGGGCCGGGGAGACCCAGTACTTC. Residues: CASREQGAGETQYF.

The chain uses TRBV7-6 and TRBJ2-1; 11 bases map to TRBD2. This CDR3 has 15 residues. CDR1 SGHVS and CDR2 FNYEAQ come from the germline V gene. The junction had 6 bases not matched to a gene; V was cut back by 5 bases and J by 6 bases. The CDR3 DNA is TGTGCCAGCAGCCCCGGGACTAGCGGCATCAATGAGCAGTTCTTC. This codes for CASSPGTSGINEQFF.

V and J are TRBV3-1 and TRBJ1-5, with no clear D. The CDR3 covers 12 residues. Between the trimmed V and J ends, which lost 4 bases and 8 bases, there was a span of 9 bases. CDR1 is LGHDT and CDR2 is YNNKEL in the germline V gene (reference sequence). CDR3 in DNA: TGTGCCAGCAGCCGAGGTCAGGAGCCCCAGCATTTT. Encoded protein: CASSRGQEPQHF. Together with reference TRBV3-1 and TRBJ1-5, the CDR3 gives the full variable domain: DTAVSQTPKYLVTQMGNDKSIKCEQNLGHDTMYWYKQDSKKFLKIMFSYNNKELIINETVPNRFSPKSPDKAHLNLHINSLELGDSAVYFCASSRGQEPQHFGDGTRLSIL.

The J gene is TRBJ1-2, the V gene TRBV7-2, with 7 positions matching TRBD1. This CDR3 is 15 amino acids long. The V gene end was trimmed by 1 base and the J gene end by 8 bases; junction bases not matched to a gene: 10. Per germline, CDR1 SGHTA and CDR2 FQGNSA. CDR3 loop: CASSLDRDRVKGYTF. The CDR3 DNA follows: TGTGCCAGCAGCTTAGATCGTGACAGGGTAAAGGGCTACACCTTC.

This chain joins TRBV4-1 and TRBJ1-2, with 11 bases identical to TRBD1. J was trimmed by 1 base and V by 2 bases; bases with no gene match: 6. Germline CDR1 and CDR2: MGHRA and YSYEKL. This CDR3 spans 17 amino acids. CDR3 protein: CASSQPWTGGFNYGYTF. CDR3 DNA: TGCGCCAGCAGCCAACCCTGGACAGGGGGCTTTAACTATGGCTACACCTTC.

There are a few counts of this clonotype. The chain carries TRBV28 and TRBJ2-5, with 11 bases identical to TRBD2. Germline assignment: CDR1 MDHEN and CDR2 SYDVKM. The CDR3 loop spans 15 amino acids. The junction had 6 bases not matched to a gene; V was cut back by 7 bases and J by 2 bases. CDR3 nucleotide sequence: TGTGCCAGCAACGTAGCGGGAGGGCGTCAAGAGACCCAGTACTTC. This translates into CASNVAGGRQETQYF.

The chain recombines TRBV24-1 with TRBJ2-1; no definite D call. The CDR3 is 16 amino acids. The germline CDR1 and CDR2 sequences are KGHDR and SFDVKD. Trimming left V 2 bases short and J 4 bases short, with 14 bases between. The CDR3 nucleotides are TGTGCCACCAGTGATTCGGTGAGCGTGAGATACAATGAGCAGTTCTTC. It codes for CATSDSVSVRYNEQFF.

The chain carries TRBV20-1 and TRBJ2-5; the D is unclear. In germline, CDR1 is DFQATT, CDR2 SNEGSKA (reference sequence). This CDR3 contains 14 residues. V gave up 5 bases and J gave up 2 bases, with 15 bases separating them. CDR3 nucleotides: TGCAGTGCTGTCCGACCAAGGCGGCAAGAGACCCAGTACTTC. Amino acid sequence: CSAVRPRRQETQYF.

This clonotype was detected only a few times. The CDR3 DNA follows: TGTGCCAGCAGCCTGGCGGCTAGCGGGAGCAACTACAATGAGCAGTTCTTC. It yields the protein CASSLAASGSNYNEQFF. The rearrangement links TRBV4-2 to TRBJ2-1; 10 positions match TRBD2. With 4 bases clipped from V and 3 bases from J, the junction kept 9 bases outside the gene matches. Germline CDR1 is LGHNA and CDR2 is YNFKEQ. The CDR3 has 17 amino acids.

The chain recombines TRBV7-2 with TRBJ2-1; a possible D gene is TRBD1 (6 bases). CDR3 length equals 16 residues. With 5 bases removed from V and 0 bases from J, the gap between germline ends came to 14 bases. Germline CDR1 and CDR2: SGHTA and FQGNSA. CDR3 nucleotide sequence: TGTGCCAGCAGCGGGACACTTTCCAGCTCCTACAATGAGCAGTTCTTC. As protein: CASSGTLSSSYNEQFF.

In DNA, the CDR3 is TGTGCCATCAGTGAACGGGGCCCCGGTCTTAATGAGCAGTTCTTC. As protein: CAISERGPGLNEQFF. This chain connects TRBV10-3 to TRBJ2-1, with D perhaps given as TRBD1 or TRBD2 (5 bases each). Germline CDR1 reads ENHRY; CDR2 reads SYGVKD. Trimming took 3 bases from V and 7 from J, leaving 16 bases between them. This CDR3 contains 15 residues.

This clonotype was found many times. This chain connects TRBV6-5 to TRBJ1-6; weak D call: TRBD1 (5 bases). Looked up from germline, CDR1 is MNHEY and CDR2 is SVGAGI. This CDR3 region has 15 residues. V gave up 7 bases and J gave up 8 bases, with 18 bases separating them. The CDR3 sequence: CASTRGSGVYSPLHF. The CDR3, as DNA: TGTGCCAGCACGAGGGGCTCTGGGGTTTATTCACCCCTCCACTTT.

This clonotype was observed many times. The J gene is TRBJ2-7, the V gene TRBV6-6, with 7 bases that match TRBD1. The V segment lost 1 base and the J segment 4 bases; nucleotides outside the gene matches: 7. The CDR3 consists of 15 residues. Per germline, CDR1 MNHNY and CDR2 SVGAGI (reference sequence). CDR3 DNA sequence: TGTGCCAGCAGTTACTATCGAACAGGGGAATACGAGCAGTACTTC. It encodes CASSYYRTGEYEQYF.

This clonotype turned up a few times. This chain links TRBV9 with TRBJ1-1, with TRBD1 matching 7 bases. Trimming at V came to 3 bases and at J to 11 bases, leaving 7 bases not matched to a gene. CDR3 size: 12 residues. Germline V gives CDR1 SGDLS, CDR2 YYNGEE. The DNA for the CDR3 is TGTGCCAGCAGCGCCCTGACAGGGAAGGCTTTCTTT. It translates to CASSALTGKAFF.

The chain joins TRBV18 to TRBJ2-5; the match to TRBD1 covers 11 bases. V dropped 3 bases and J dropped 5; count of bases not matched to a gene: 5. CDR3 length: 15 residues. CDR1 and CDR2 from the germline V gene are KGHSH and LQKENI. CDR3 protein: CASSPRTGGVETQYF. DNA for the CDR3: TGTGCCAGCTCACCCCGGACAGGGGGCGTTGAGACCCAGTACTTC.

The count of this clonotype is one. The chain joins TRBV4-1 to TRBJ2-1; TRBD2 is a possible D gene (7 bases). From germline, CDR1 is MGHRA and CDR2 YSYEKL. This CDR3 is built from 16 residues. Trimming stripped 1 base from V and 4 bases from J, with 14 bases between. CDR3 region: CASSQVKGGHYNEQFF. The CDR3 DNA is TGCGCCAGCAGCCAAGTAAAGGGGGGGCATTACAATGAGCAGTTCTTC.

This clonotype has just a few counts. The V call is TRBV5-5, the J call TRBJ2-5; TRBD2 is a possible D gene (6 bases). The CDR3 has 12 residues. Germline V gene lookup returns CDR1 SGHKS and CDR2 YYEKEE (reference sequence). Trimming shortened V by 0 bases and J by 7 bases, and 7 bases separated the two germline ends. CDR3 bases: TGTGCCAGCAGCTTGGAGGAGGGGACCCAGTACTTC. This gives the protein CASSLEEGTQYF.

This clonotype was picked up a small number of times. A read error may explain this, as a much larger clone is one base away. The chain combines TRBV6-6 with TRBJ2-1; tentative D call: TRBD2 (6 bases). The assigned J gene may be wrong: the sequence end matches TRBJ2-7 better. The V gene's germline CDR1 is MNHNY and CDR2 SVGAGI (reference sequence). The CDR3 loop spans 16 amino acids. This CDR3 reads CARRYSLAPSYNEQYF. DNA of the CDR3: TGTGCCAGAAGATACTCCCTAGCGCCTTCCTACAATGAGCAGTACTTC.

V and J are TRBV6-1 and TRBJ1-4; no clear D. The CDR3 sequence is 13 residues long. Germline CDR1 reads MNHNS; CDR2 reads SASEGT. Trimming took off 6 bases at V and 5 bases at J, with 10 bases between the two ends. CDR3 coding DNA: TGTGCCAGCAGGGCGAGGCCCAATGAAAAACTGTTTTTT. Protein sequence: CASRARPNEKLFF.